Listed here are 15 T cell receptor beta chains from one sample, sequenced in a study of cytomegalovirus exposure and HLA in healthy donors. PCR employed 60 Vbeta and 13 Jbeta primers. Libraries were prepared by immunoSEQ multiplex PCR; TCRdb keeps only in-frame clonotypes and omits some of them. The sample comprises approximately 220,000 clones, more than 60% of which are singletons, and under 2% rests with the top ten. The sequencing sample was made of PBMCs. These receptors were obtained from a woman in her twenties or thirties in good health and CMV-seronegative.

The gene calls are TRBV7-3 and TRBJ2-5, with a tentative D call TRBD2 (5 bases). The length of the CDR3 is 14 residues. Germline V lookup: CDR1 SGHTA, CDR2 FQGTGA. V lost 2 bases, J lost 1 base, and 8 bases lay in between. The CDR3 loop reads CASSLGGSQETQYF. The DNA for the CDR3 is TGTGCCAGCAGCTTAGGAGGATCCCAAGAGACCCAGTACTTC. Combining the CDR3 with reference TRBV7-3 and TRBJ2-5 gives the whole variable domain GAGVSQTPSNKVTEKGKYVELRCDPISGHTALYWYRQSLGQGPEFLIYFQGTGAADDSGLPNDRFFAVRPEGSVSTLKIQRTERGDSAVYLCASSLGGSQETQYFGPGTRLLVL.

The CDR3 sequence: CASSLAQGTYEQYF. CDR3 nucleotide sequence: TGTGCCAGCAGCTTAGCCCAGGGTACCTACGAGCAGTACTTC. This chain joins TRBV7-2 and TRBJ2-7; a possible D gene is TRBD1 (5 bases). The CDR3 is 14 amino acids. Trimming cost V 0 bases and J 2 bases, with 8 bases left between them. CDR1 is SGHTA, CDR2 FQGNSA, per germline.

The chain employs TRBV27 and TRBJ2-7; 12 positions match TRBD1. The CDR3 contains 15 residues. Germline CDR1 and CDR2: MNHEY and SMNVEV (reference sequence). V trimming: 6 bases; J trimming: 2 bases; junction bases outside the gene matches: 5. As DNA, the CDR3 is TGTGCCAGCAGCTGGGGACAGGGGGCTACCTACGAGCAGTACTTC. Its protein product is CASSWGQGATYEQYF.

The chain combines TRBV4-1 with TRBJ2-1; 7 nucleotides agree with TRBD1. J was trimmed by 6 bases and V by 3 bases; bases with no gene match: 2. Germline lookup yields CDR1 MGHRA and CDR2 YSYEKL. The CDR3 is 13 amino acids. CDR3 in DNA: TGCGCCAGCAGCCACCGACAGGGCAATGAGCAGTTCTTC. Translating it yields CASSHRQGNEQFF.

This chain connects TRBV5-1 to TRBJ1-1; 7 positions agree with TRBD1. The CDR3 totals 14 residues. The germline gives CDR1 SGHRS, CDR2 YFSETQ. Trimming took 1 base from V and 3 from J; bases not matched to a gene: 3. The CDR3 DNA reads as TGCGCCAGCAGCTTGACAGGGGCCGACACTGAAGCTTTCTTT. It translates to CASSLTGADTEAFF.

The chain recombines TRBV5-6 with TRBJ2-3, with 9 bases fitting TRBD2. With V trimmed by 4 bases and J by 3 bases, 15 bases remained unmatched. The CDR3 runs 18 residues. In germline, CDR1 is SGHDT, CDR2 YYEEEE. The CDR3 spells CASSPVVLAGTGTDTQYF. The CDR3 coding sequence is TGTGCCAGCAGCCCGGTAGTCCTAGCGGGAACGGGGACAGATACGCAGTATTTT.

Here the CDR3 reads CASSVDSRPIGELFF. Written as DNA, the CDR3 is TGTGCCAGCAGCGTCGACAGTCGACCTATCGGGGAGCTGTTTTTT. The chain is built from TRBV9 and TRBJ2-2; D is perhaps TRBD1 (5 bases). Germline CDR1 SGDLS, CDR2 YYNGEE. This CDR3 is 15 amino acids long. V lost 2 bases, J lost 7 bases, and 15 bases lay in between.

The CDR3 nucleotides read TGTGCCAGCAGCTTGTTCCCAGAACATGAAAAACTGTTTTTT. It encodes CASSLFPEHEKLFF. V is TRBV5-4 and J is TRBJ1-4; D unresolved. Trimming pared 1 base from V and 6 bases from J, leaving 10 bases between. The CDR3 loop spans 14 amino acids. CDR1 and CDR2 (germline): SGHNT, YYREEE (reference sequence).

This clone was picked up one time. CDR3 sequence (DNA): TGTGCCAGCAGTGACCGCGGCACAGATACGCAGTATTTT. This sequence encodes CASSDRGTDTQYF. V gene TRBV2 combines with J gene TRBJ2-3; the D is unclear. This CDR3 has 13 residues. Trimming took off 3 bases at V and 1 base at J, with 5 bases between the two ends. Per the germline V gene, CDR1 is SNHLY and CDR2 is FYNNEI. The entire variable domain, with the rest obtained from reference TRBV2 and TRBJ2-3, is as follows: EPEVTQTPSHQVTQMGQEVILRCVPISNHLYFYWYRQILGQKVEFLVSFYNNEISEKSEIFDDQFSVERPDGSNFTLKIRSTKLEDSAMYFCASSDRGTDTQYFGPGTRLTVL.

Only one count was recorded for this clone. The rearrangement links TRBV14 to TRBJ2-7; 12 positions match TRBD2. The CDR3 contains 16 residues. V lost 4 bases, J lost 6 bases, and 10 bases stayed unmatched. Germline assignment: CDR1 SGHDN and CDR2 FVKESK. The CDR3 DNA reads TGTGCCAGCAGCCCGCCCGGACTAGCGGGATACAGCGAGCAGTACTTC. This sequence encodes CASSPPGLAGYSEQYF.

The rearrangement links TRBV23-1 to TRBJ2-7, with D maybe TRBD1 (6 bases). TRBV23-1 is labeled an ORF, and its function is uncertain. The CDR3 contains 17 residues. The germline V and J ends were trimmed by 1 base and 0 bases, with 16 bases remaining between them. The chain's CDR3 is CASSQFLRDIDSYEQYF. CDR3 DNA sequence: TGCGCCAGCAGTCAATTCCTAAGGGACATCGACTCCTACGAGCAGTACTTC.

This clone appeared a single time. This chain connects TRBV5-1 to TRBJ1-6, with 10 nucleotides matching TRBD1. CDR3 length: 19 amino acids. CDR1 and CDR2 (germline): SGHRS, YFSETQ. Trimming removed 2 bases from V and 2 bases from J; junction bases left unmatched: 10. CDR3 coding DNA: TGCGCCAGCAGCTTTTATGGAACGGGACAGGGGACCTATAATTCACCCCTCCACTTT. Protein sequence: CASSFYGTGQGTYNSPLHF.

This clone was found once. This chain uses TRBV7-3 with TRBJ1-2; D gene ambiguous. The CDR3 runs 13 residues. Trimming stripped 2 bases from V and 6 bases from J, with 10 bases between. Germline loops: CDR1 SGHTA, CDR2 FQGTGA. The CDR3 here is CASSLRVGDGYTF. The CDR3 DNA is TGTGCCAGCAGCTTACGGGTTGGCGATGGCTACACCTTC. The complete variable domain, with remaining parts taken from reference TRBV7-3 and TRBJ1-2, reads GAGVSQTPSNKVTEKGKYVELRCDPISGHTALYWYRQSLGQGPEFLIYFQGTGAADDSGLPNDRFFAVRPEGSVSTLKIQRTERGDSAVYLCASSLRVGDGYTFGSGTRLTVV.

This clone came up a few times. CDR3: CASSDDSWNEQFF. CDR3 nucleotides: TGTGCCAGCAGTGACGACAGCTGGAATGAGCAGTTCTTC. V gene TRBV6-1 combines with J gene TRBJ2-1; weak D call: TRBD1 (5 bases). Trimming stripped 3 bases from V and 7 bases from J, with 10 bases between. Per germline, CDR1 MNHNS and CDR2 SASEGT. The CDR3 runs 13 residues.

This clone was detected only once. The CDR3 nucleotides are TGTGCCAGCAGCAGGACAGGGGATAGAGCAGATACGCAGTATTTT. Encoded protein: CASSRTGDRADTQYF. The chain recombines TRBV11-2 with TRBJ2-3, with 9 bases identical to TRBD1. The V and J ends lost 5 bases and 4 bases, in that order; junction bases with no gene match: 7. Germline V gives CDR1 SGHAT, CDR2 FQNNGV. This CDR3 spans 15 amino acids.